A single sample is the source of the 16 T cell receptor beta chains below, sequenced in a study of radiotherapy plus CTLA-4 blockade in lung cancer listed by TCRdb under 2018. The receptor library was made with the immunoSEQ multiplex PCR assay. TCRdb took over this immuneACCESS table, retaining in-frame rearrangements with V and J assigned. Such tables are incomplete; in checked studies, under half of the missing clones stem from an unresolved V gene, and the remainder is unexplained. The sample records some 70,000 clones, approximately 83% of which are singletons. The biggest ten clones account for about 4% of the sample. The source was peripheral blood, collected from a patient treated with radiotherapy plus ipilimumab. The origin of the receptors is a human donor with non-small cell lung cancer who had a partial response to radiotherapy plus ipilimumab.

The chain carries TRBV9 and TRBJ2-7, with 10 bases that match TRBD1. Trimming removed 0 bases from V and 5 bases from J; junction bases left unmatched: 8. The CDR3 is 16 amino acids. Germline CDR1 is SGDLS and CDR2 is YYNGEE. The CDR3 DNA sequence: TGTGCCAGCAGCGTAGAGGGGGGACAGGGGAGGAACGAGCAGTACTTC. It codes for CASSVEGGQGRNEQYF.

The count of this clone is one. The chain joins TRBV7-9 to TRBJ2-1; D unclear. The ends were cut back, 5 bases at V and 0 bases at J, with 11 bases in the middle. CDR1 is SEHNR and CDR2 is FQNEAQ in the germline V gene (reference sequence). This CDR3 is built from 15 residues. The CDR3 DNA follows: TGTGCCAGCAGCCTTACAACGGGCTCCTACAATGAGCAGTTCTTC. This sequence encodes CASSLTTGSYNEQFF. The complete variable domain, with remaining parts taken from reference TRBV7-9 and TRBJ2-1, reads DTGVSQNPRHKITKRGQNVTFRCDPISEHNRLYWYRQTLGQGPEFLTYFQNEAQLEKSRLLSDRFSAERPKGSFSTLEIQRTEQGDSAMYLCASSLTTGSYNEQFFGPGTRLTVL.

In regard to this clone: In the same sample, other DNA sequences code for this CDR3. The chain combines TRBV30 with TRBJ1-1, with D perhaps TRBD1 (5 bases). Trimming took 0 bases from V and 0 from J, leaving 8 bases between them. CDR3 length: 14 residues. Germline V lookup: CDR1 GTSNPN, CDR2 SVGIG (reference sequence). The CDR3 nucleotides are TGTGCCTGGAGTGTAACAGGATTGAACACTGAAGCTTTCTTT. Translation: CAWSVTGLNTEAFF.

This chain links TRBV5-1 with TRBJ1-1, with D possibly TRBD1 on 5 matching bases. This CDR3 comprises 12 residues. Germline assignment: CDR1 SGHRS and CDR2 YFSETQ. The V gene lost 3 bases and the J gene lost 7 bases, with 10 bases spanning the gap. Here the CDR3 DNA reads TGCGCCAGCAGCTCCGACAGTTTTGAAGCTTTCTTT. Amino acid sequence: CASSSDSFEAFF.

The genes are TRBV7-3 and TRBJ2-5; TRBD2 is a possible D gene (5 bases). Germline assignment: CDR1 SGHTA and CDR2 FQGTGA. This CDR3 is 11 amino acids long. With 2 bases removed from V and 7 bases from J, the gap between germline ends came to 5 bases. CDR3 loop: CASSLGGTQYF. CDR3 DNA sequence: TGTGCCAGCAGCTTAGGAGGGACCCAGTACTTC.

This chain joins TRBV2 and TRBJ1-4, with 8 bases aligning to TRBD1. CDR1 SNHLY and CDR2 FYNNEI come from the germline V gene. The CDR3 is 14 residues long. V trimming: 4 bases; J trimming: 8 bases; junction bases outside the gene matches: 6. CDR3 sequence (DNA): TGTGCCAGCAGTGTGGACAGGGTCGGCGAAAAACTGTTTTTT. Translated, it gives CASSVDRVGEKLFF.

The chain links TRBV7-9 to TRBJ1-1; a weak D match, TRBD1 (5 bases). V gave up 5 bases and J gave up 0 bases, with 16 bases separating them. The CDR3 covers 16 residues. The germline gives CDR1 SEHNR, CDR2 FQNEAQ (reference sequence). CDR3 sequence (DNA): TGTGCCAGCAGCCCCCGGGCAGGGCTGCTGAACACTGAAGCTTTCTTT. This sequence encodes CASSPRAGLLNTEAFF.

This sequence joins TRBV7-9 and TRBJ1-3; unclear D gene. CDR1 is SEHNR, CDR2 FQNEAQ, per germline (reference sequence). Trimming stripped 1 base from V and 2 bases from J, with 12 bases between. The CDR3 is made up of 16 amino acids. The CDR3 DNA is TGTGCCAGCAGCTTAGGAGCGGGTGAGCCTGGAAACACCATATATTTT. Amino acid sequence: CASSLGAGEPGNTIYF. The variable domain in full, with the rest retrieved from reference TRBV7-9 and TRBJ1-3, is DTGVSQNPRHKITKRGQNVTFRCDPISEHNRLYWYRQTLGQGPEFLTYFQNEAQLEKSRLLSDRFSAERPKGSFSTLEIQRTEQGDSAMYLCASSLGAGEPGNTIYFGEGSWLTVV.

The V call is TRBV2, the J call TRBJ2-1, with 8 nucleotides matching TRBD1. Germline V gene sequence: CDR1 SNHLY, CDR2 FYNNEI. The length of the CDR3 is 16 residues. The J segment lost 1 base and the V segment lost 8 bases, leaving 10 bases of the junction unmatched. In DNA, the CDR3 is TGTGCCAGCCTCCCGGAGAGACAGGGGTCCTACAATGAGCAGTTCTTC. Amino acid sequence: CASLPERQGSYNEQFF.

V gene TRBV5-1 combines with J gene TRBJ2-5; 8 bases are a match to TRBD2. The length of the CDR3 is 16 residues. V was clipped by 1 base and J by 5 bases; unmatched bases: 10. Germline V lookup: CDR1 SGHRS, CDR2 YFSETQ. The chain's CDR3 is CASSLLPSTGGETQYF. The CDR3 DNA reads as TGCGCCAGCAGCTTGCTACCAAGTACGGGAGGGGAGACCCAGTACTTC.

The chain uses TRBV4-2 and TRBJ2-4; tentatively, D is TRBD2 (6 bases). Trimming cost V 0 bases and J 5 bases, with 14 bases left between them. The CDR3 is 16 residues long. Looked up from germline, CDR1 is LGHNA and CDR2 is YNFKEQ. CDR3 region: CASSQERLVLQNIQYF. The CDR3 bases are TGTGCCAGCAGCCAAGAACGACTAGTTTTGCAAAACATTCAGTACTTC.

The chain couples TRBV10-3 to TRBJ1-3, with a weak D call TRBD1 (5 bases). Germline V CDR1 and CDR2: ENHRY, SYGVKD. The CDR3 is made up of 16 amino acids. Trimming removed 10 bases at V and 0 bases at J, with 19 bases between. The DNA for the CDR3 is TGTGCCACCGTGCCCTCGGGACTGAGCTCTGGAAACACCATATATTTT. As protein: CATVPSGLSSGNTIYF.

The chain carries TRBV18 and TRBJ2-7; 9 bases map to TRBD2. Trimming at V came to 2 bases and at J to 2 bases, leaving 4 bases not matched to a gene. Germline lookup yields CDR1 KGHSH and CDR2 LQKENI. CDR3 size: 15 residues. The CDR3 sequence: CASSPTSGQAYEQYF. The CDR3 region has the DNA TGTGCCAGCTCACCAACTAGCGGGCAAGCCTACGAGCAGTACTTC.

The chain combines TRBV4-2 with TRBJ2-7; 7 positions match TRBD2. From germline, CDR1 is LGHNA and CDR2 YNFKEQ. This CDR3 is built from 13 residues. Trimming at V came to 5 bases and at J to 5 bases, leaving 6 bases not matched to a gene. CDR3 sequence reads: CASSYGAGNEQYF. In DNA form, the CDR3 reads TGTGCCAGCAGCTATGGAGCGGGGAACGAGCAGTACTTC.

This sequence joins TRBV19 and TRBJ2-7; tentative D call: TRBD1 (6 bases). Trimming stripped 9 bases from V and 1 base from J, with 16 bases between. CDR3 length: 14 residues. Germline CDR1 reads LNHDA; CDR2 reads SQIVND (reference sequence). Here the CDR3 reads CASRNQGISYEQYF. CDR3 in DNA: TGTGCCAGCAGAAACCAGGGGATTTCCTACGAGCAGTACTTC.

The chain links TRBV5-6 to TRBJ2-4; a weak D match, TRBD1 (5 bases). V lost 7 bases and J lost 8, with 19 bases in between. This CDR3 comprises 14 residues. Germline assignment: CDR1 SGHDT and CDR2 YYEEEE. The CDR3 here is CASARAPKGYIQYF. The CDR3 coding sequence is TGTGCCAGCGCCAGGGCTCCCAAAGGGTACATTCAGTACTTC.